This record concerns one T cell receptor (beta chain) sequence. Its antigen remains unknown. Healthy bone marrow donors made up the cohort. The PCR employed 60 Vbeta primers together with 13 Jbeta primers. Assay used: immunoSEQ multiplex PCR; TCRdb lists only in-frame clones, some missing. In the table there are about 97,000 clones, over 60% of which are singletons. This entry belongs to a study of cytomegalovirus exposure and HLA in healthy donors. Regarding the study as a whole: Sequencing likely generated an artifact that appeared as a cluster of highly shared sequence variants.

What was sequenced was PBMCs. The receptor's source is a male donor in good health and CMV-seropositive.

The CDR3 coding sequence is TGTGCCAGCAGTTTAGGAGGGGCCACTGAAGCTTTCTTT. Translating gives CASSLGGATEAFF. The rearrangement links TRBV27 to TRBJ1-1, with D possibly matching TRBD1 (5 bases). Trimming took 2 bases from V and 4 from J, leaving 8 bases between them. The V gene's germline CDR1 is MNHEY and CDR2 SMNVEV (reference sequence). There are 13 residues in the CDR3.